This record covers a single T cell receptor (beta chain). Assay: immunoSEQ multiplex PCR; the TCRdb copy retains only in-frame clones and omits some. The sample carries around 100,000 clones, approximately 90% recorded once. This record comes from a study of blood T cell repertoires in COVID-19. V lost 6 bases to trimming and J lost 7 bases, with 12 bases between them. Germline V CDR1 and CDR2: SNHLY, FYNNEI. This CDR3 is 12 amino acids long. Input material: peripheral blood. The source of this sequence is a man aged 45-60 years with acute or convalescent COVID-19. The rearrangement links TRBV2 to TRBJ2-5; tentatively, D is TRBD2 (5 bases). The CDR3 spells CASRADRGTQYF. The CDR3 coding sequence is TGTGCCAGCAGAGCGGACCGGGGGACCCAGTACTTC.